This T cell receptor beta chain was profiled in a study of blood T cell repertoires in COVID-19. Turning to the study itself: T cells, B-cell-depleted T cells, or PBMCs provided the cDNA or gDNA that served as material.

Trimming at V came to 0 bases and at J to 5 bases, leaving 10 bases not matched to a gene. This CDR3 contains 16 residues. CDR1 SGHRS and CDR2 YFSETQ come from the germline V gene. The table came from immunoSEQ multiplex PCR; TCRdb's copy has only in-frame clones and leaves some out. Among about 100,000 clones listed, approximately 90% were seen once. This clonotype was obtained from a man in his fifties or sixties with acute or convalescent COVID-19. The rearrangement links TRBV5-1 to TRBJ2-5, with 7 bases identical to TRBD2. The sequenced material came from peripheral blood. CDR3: CASSLDGREFGETQYF. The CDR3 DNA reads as TGCGCCAGCAGCTTGGACGGGCGGGAGTTCGGGGAGACCCAGTACTTC.